This T cell receptor beta chain was captured by sequencing in a study of cytomegalovirus exposure and HLA in healthy donors. Study-wide results and caveats: A reported reduction in N-insertions relative to the approximately 640-donor mean was seen in an Asian-associated ancestry cluster in a later analysis. In a later analysis, DRB1 alleles had the most associated TCRs; HLA-C alleles the fewest.

On this clone: What it recognizes is unknown.

Trimming stripped 6 bases from V and 4 bases from J, with 18 bases between. The CDR3 loop spans 14 amino acids. Per germline, CDR1 SQVTM and CDR2 ANQGSEA. Researchers ran the PCR with 60 Vbeta and 13 Jbeta primers. Profiling relied on immunoSEQ multiplex PCR, and the TCRdb table lists in-frame clones only, not all of them. The sample consists of under 200,000 clones, roughly 90% of them appearing once. The TCR originated in a woman under 30 in good health and CMV-seronegative. The rearrangement joins TRBV29-1 to TRBJ1-1; TRBD1 might be the D (6 bases). Sequencing was carried out using PBMCs. The CDR3 loop is CSVMVLTGLTEAFF. As DNA, the CDR3 is TGCAGCGTCATGGTATTGACAGGACTCACTGAAGCTTTCTTT.